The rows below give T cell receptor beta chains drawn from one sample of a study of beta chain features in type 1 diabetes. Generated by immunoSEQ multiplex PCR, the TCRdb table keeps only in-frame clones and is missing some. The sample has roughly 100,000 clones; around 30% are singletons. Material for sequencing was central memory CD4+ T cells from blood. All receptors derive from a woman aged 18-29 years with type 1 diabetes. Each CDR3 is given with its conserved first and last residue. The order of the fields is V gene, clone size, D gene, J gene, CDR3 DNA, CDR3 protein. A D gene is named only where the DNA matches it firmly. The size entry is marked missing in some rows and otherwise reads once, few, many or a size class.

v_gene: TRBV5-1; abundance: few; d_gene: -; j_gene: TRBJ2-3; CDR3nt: TGCGCCAGCAGCTTGGGGCCAGGGACTGGCACAGATACGCAGTATTTT; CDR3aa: CASSLGPGTGTDTQYF
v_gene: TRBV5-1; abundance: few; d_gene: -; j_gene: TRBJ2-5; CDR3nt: TGCGCCAGCAGCATACCGGGACTTCAAGAGACCCAGTACTTC; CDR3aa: CASSIPGLQETQYF
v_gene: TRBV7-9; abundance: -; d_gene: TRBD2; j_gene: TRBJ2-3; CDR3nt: TGTGCCAGCAGCTGGGGACTAGCGGGAGGTTTAGCAGATACGCAGTATTTT; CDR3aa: CASSWGLAGGLADTQYF
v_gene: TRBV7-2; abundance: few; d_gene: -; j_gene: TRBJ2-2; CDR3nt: TGTGCCAGCAGCTTAGTTCGGGAGACCGGGGAGCTGTTTTTT; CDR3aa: CASSLVRETGELFF
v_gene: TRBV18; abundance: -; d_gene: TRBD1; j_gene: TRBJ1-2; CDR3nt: TGTGCCAGCTCGCTAGAACAGGGGGCCTATGGCTACACCTTC; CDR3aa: CASSLEQGAYGYTF
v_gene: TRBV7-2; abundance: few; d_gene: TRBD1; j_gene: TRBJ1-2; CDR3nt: TGTGCCAGCAGCTTATCCCAGACAGGGAATGGCTACACCTTC; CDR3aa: CASSLSQTGNGYTF
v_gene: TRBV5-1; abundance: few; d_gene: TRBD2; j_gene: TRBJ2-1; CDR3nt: TGCGCCAGCAGCCGTGGACTAGCGGGAGATCATAGCAATGAGCAGTTCTTC; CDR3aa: CASSRGLAGDHSNEQFF
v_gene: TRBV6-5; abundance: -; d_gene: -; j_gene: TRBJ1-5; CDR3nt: TGTGCCAGCAGGGGCCCGGATCAGCCCCAGCATTTT; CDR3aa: CASRGPDQPQHF
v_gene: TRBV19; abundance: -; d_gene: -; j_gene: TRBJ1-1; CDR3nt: TGTGCCAGTGATATAGGGCGGGACGCCGCGGGCACTGAAGCTTTCTTT; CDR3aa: CASDIGRDAAGTEAFF
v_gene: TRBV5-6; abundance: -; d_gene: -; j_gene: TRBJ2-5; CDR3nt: TGTGCCAGCAGCTTCGGACTGAGAGGGGAGACCCAGTACTTC; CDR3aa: CASSFGLRGETQYF
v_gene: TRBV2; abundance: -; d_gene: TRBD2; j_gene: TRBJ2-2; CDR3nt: TGTGCCAGCAGTGTTGTTCCAGCGGGAGACACCGGGGAGCTGTTTTTT; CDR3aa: CASSVVPAGDTGELFF
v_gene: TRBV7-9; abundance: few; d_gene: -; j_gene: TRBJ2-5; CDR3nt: TGTGCCAGCAGGAGGGAACAAGAGACCCAGTACTTC; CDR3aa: CASRREQETQYF
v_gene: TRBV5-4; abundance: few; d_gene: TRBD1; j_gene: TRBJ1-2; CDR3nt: TGTGCCAGCAGCCCGATTACCGGGACAGGGGGCGCGGAGAGCTATGGCTACACCTTC; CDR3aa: CASSPITGTGGAESYGYTF
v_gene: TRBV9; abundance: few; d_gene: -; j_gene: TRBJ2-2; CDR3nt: TGTGCCAGCAGCGCCCCGGACACCTGGACACTCACCGGGGAGCTGTTTTTT; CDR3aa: CASSAPDTWTLTGELFF
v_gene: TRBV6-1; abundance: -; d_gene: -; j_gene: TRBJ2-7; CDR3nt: TGTGCCAGCAAAAGCCAGGGGTTGACCTACGAGCAGTACTTC; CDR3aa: CASKSQGLTYEQYF
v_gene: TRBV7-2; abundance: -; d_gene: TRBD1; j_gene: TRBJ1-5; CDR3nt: TGTGCCTCCAGGGCAGGGGGGATGGATCAGCCCCAGCATTTT; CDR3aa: CASRAGGMDQPQHF
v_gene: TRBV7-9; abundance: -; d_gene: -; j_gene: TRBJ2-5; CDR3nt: TGTGCCAGCAGCGTTAAGGCAGGGGCCAGCAAAGAGACCCAGTACTTC; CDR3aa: CASSVKAGASKETQYF
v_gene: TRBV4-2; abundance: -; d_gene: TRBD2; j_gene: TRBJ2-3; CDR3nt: TGTGCCAGCAGCCAAGTACTAGCGGGAGAGCAGTATTTT; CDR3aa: CASSQVLAGEQYF
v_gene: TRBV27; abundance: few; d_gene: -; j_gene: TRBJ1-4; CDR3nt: TGTGCCAGCAGTACGGACACAAATGAAAAACTGTTTTTT; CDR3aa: CASSTDTNEKLFF
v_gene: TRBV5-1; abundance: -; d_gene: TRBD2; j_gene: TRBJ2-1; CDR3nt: TGCGCCAGCAGCGAGGGACTAGCGGGAGGCTCCTACAATGAGCAGTTCTTC; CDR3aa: CASSEGLAGGSYNEQFF
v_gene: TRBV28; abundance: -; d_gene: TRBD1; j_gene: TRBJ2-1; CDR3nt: TGTGCCAGCAGTTTCATTCTCGGCGGGGGAAGACAGGGGGATTTGAATGAGCAGTTCTTC; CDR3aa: CASSFILGGGRQGDLNEQFF
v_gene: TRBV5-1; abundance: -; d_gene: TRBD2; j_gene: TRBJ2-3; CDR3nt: TGCGCCAGCAGCTTGAGCGGGGTCACAGATACGCAGTATTTT; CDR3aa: CASSLSGVTDTQYF
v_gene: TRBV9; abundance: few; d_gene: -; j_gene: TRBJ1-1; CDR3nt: TGTGCCAGCAGCGTAGGACAGGCTCATGGGGCTTTCTTT; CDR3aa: CASSVGQAHGAFF
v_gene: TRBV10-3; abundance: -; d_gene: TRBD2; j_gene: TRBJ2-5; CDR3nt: TGTGCCATCAGTGACTCTAGCGGGGTGCGGGAGACCCAGTACTTC; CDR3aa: CAISDSSGVRETQYF
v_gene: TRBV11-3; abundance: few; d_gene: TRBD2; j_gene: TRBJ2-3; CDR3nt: TGTGCCAGCAGCTTGGGGAGTCATAGCGGGAGTGCAGATACGCAGTATTTT; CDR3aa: CASSLGSHSGSADTQYF
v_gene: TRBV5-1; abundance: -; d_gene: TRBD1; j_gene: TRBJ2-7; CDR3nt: TGCGCCAGCAGCACCGGACAGGGGGCATACGAGCAGTACTTC; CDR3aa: CASSTGQGAYEQYF
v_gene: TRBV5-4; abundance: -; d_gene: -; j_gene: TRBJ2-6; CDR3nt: TGTGCCAGCAGCTACCTAGCGCAGTCCATCTCTGGGGCCAACGTCCTGACTTTC; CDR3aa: CASSYLAQSISGANVLTF
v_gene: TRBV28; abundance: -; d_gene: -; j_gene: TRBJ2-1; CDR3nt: TGTGCCAGCAGAAGGGGAGGGGGATTGACTGAGCAGTTCTTC; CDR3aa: CASRRGGGLTEQFF
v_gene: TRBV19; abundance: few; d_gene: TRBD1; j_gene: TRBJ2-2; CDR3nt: TGTGCCAGTAGGGACAGGGGCGCCACCGGGGAGCTGTTTTTT; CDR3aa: CASRDRGATGELFF
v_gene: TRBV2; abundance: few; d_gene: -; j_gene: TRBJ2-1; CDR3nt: TGTGCCAGCAGTAAAGACCGGGACTCAGACTTCAATGAGCAGTTCTTC; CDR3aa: CASSKDRDSDFNEQFF
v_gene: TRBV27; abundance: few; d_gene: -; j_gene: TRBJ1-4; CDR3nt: TGTGCCAGCAGTTTTAACGACAGATCTAATGAAAAACTGTTTTTT; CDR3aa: CASSFNDRSNEKLFF
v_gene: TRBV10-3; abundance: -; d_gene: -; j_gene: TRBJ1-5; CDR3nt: TGTGCCATCAGTTCAGGAGGAAATCAGCCCCAGCATTTT; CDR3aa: CAISSGGNQPQHF
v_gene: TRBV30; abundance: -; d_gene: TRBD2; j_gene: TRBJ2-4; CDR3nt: TGTGCCTGGGATGCGGGAGGAGAAAACATTCAGTACTTC; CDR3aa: CAWDAGGENIQYF
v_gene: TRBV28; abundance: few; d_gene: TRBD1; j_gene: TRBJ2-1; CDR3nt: TGTGCCAGCAGTTTCCGGGTGACAGGGCCCTCGGGACAGTTCTTC; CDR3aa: CASSFRVTGPSGQFF
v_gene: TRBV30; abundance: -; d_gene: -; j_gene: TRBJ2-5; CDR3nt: TGTGCCTGGAGCTTCACCGGGGGTCCGGTGGGGACCCAGTACTTC; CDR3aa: CAWSFTGGPVGTQYF
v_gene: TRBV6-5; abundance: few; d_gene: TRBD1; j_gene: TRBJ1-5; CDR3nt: TGTGCCAGCAGATCCGACAGGGATCAGCCCCAGCATTTT; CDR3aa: CASRSDRDQPQHF
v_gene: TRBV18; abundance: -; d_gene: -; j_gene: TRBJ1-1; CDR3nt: TGTGCCAGCTCACCACCGGACAGATGGAACACTGAAGCTTTCTTT; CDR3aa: CASSPPDRWNTEAFF
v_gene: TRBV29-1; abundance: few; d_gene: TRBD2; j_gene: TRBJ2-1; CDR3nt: TGCAGCGTTGATCGCGGGGGTAGCGGGGCCCCAACGGAGCAGTTCTTC; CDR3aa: CSVDRGGSGAPTEQFF
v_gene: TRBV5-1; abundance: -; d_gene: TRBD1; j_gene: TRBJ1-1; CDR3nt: TGCGCCAGCAGCTTGGAAGGGACAGGAATATCTGAAGCTTTCTTT; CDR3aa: CASSLEGTGISEAFF
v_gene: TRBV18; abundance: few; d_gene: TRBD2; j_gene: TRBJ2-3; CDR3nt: TGTGCCAGCTCACCGACTAGCGGGAGTAGAGATACGCAGTATTTT; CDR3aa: CASSPTSGSRDTQYF
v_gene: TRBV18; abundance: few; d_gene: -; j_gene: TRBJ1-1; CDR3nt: TGTGCCAGCTCAGACAGTTCGAACACTGAAGCTTTCTTT; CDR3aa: CASSDSSNTEAFF
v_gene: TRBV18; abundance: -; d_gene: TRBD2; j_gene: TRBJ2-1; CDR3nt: TGTGCCAGCTCACCACTTGTTACTAGCGGGGTCAATGAGCAGTTCTTC; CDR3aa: CASSPLVTSGVNEQFF
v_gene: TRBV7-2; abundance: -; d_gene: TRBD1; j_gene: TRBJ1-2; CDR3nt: TGTGCCAGCAGCAAGGGGGGACAGGGGAGGAACTATGGCTACACCTTC; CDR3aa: CASSKGGQGRNYGYTF
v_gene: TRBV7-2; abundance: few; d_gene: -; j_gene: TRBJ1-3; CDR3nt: TGTGCCAGCAGCTTCGCTGGAAACACCATATATTTT; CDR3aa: CASSFAGNTIYF
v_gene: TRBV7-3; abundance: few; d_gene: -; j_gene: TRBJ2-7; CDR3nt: TGTGCCAGCAGCTTAATGGCAGGGGCTCTAACCTACGAGCAGTACTTC; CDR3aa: CASSLMAGALTYEQYF